This TCR beta chain was captured in a study of CD8 T cells in ankylosing spondylitis. Study observations and caveats: Disease-linked clones reportedly showed significant enrichment in matched ankylosing spondylitis synovial fluid. Prior work had noted some motif variants in reactive arthritis blood and synovial fluid. Disease-linked clones were CD8+ and relatively rare in peripheral blood.

In TCRdb, the 5' RACE reads were re-called with MiXCR into one record per CDR3 protein. The repertoire holds some 120,000 distinct CDR3 sequences, with approximately 6.8% as singletons. This clonotype was seen ten or more times. Antigen: not known. The CDR3 has 14 amino acids. Deletions cut 8 bases from V and 4 bases from J, with 15 bases between. Germline assignment: CDR1 MDHEN and CDR2 SYDVKM. Sequencing was performed on blood, either unsorted or a sorted T cell fraction (not recorded which). The chain recombines TRBV28 with TRBJ1-5, with a tentative D call TRBD1 (5 bases). The receptor's source is a male donor with ankylosing spondylitis or in good health (not recorded which). This CDR3 reads CASGGGTVNQPQHF. The DNA for the CDR3 is TGTGCCAGCGGTGGGGGGACGGTTAATCAGCCCCAGCATTTT. The full variable domain, completed using reference TRBV28 and TRBJ1-5, is DVKVTQSSRYLVKRTGEKVFLECVQDMDHENMFWYRQDPGLGLRLIYFSYDVKMKEKGDIPEGYSVSREKKERFSLILESASTNQTSMYLCASGGGTVNQPQHFGDGTRLSIL.